This TCR beta chain was retrieved from a study of T cell clonality in common variable immunodeficiency. Control and CVID samples contributed equal amounts of genomic DNA. Profiled with immunoSEQ multiplex PCR; TCRdb holds only in-frame clones, not every one. Altogether about 33,000 clones were found in the sample, and no singletons occur. Reduced serum IgG, IgA and/or IgM plus specific antibody deficiency defined CVID. CVID subjects had received replacement immunoglobulin for at least one year. This clone was found a few times. Its target is not known. The read terminates 3 residues before the CDR3 end, so the remaining end is supplied by the germline J gene. CDR1 KGHSH and CDR2 LQKENI come from the germline V gene. With 3 bases clipped from V and 1 base from J, the junction kept 0 bases outside the gene matches. This CDR3 has 15 amino acids. Findings of the study overall: Common variable immunodeficiency TCR beta sequences reportedly had fewer deletions and N-nucleotide insertions. Authors noted CVID clonality's cause needs subpopulation repertoire sequencing.

The chain combines TRBV18 with TRBJ2-1, with TRBD1 matching 10 bases. The source is a human donor with common variable immunodeficiency. Sequencing input: peripheral blood mononuclear cells. The chain's CDR3 is CASSPGQGSYNEQFF. CDR3 DNA (partial): TGTGCCAGCTCACCGGGACAGGGGTCCTACAATGAG.